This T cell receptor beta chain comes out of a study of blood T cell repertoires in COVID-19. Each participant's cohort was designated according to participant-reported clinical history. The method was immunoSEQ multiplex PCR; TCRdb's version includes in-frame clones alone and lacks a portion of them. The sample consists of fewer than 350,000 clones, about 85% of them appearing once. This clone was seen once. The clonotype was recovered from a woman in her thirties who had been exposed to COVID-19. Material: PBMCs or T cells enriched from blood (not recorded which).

The CDR3: CASSLQRTWNTEAFF. In DNA form, the CDR3 reads TGCGCCAGCAGTCTACAGAGAACCTGGAACACTGAAGCTTTCTTT. The chain is built from TRBV5-1 and TRBJ1-1; D remains unclear. Trimming cost V 5 bases and J 1 base, with 15 bases left between them. From germline, CDR1 is SGHRS and CDR2 YFSETQ. The CDR3 has 15 amino acids.